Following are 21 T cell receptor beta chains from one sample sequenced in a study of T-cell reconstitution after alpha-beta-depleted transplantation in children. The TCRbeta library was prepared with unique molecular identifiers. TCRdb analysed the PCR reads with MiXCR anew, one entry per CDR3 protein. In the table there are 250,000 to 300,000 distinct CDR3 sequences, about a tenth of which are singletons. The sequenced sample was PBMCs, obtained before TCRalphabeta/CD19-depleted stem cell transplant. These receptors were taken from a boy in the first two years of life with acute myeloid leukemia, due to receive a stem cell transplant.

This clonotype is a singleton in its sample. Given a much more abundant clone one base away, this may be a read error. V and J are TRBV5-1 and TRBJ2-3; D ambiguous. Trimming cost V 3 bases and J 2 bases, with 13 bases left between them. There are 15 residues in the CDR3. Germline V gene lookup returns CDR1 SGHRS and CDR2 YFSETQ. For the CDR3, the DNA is TGCGCCAGCAGCTCGGAGTGGGCAGTCACAGATACGCAGTATTTT. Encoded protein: CASSSEWAVTDTQYF. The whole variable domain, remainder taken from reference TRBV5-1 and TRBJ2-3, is KAGVTQTPRYLIKTRGQQVTLSCSPISGHRSVSWYQQTPGQGLQFLFEYFSETQRNKGNFPGRFSGRQFSNSRSEMNVSTLELGDSALYLCASSSEWAVTDTQYFGPGTRLTVL.

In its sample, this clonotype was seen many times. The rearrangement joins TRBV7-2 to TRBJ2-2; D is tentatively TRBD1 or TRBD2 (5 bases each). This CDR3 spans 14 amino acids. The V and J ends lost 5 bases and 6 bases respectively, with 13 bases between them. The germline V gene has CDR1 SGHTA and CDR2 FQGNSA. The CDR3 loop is CASSVRMGAGELFF. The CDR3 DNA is TGTGCCAGCAGCGTTAGGATGGGGGCCGGGGAGCTGTTTTTT.

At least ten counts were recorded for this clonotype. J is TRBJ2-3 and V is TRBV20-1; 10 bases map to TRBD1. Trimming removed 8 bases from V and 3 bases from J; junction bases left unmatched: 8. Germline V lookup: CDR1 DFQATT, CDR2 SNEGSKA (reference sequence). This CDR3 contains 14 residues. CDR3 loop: CSSRQGARTDTQYF. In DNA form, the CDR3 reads TGCAGTTCCCGACAGGGGGCGCGAACAGATACGCAGTATTTT.

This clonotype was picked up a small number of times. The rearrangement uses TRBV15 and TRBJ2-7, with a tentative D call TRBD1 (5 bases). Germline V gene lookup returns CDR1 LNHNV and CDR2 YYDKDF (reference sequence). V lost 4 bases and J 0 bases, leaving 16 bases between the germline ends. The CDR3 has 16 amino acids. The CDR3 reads CATSTSWGLSSYEQYF. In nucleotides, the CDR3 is TGTGCCACCAGCACCTCGTGGGGCCTCAGCTCCTACGAGCAGTACTTC.

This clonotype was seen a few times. DNA for the CDR3: TGTGCCAGCAGTCCGTGGATGCGCAATCAGCCCCAGCATTTT. It translates to CASSPWMRNQPQHF. The chain has TRBV28 and TRBJ1-5; D gene ambiguous. The CDR3 extends over 14 amino acids. In germline, CDR1 is MDHEN, CDR2 SYDVKM. V lost 5 bases and J 2 bases, leaving 10 bases between the germline ends.

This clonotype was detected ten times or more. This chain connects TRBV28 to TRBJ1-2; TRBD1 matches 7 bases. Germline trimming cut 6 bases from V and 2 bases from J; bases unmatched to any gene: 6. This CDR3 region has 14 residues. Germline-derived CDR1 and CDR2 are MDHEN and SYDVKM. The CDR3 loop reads CASSSKQGNYGYTF. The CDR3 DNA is TGTGCCAGCAGCTCCAAACAGGGGAACTATGGCTACACCTTC.

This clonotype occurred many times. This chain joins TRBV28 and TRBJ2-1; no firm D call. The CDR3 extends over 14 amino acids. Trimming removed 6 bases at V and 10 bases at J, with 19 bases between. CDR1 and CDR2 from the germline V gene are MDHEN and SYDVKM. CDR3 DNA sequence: TGTGCCAGCAGATTAGCCTGGCGGAAGCTAGAGCAGTTCTTC. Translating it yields CASRLAWRKLEQFF.

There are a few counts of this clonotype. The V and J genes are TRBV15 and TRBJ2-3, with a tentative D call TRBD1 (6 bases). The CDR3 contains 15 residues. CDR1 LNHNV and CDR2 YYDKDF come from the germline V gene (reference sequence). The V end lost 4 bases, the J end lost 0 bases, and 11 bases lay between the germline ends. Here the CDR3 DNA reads TGTGCCACCAGCAAGGGGGAATTTAGCACAGATACGCAGTATTTT. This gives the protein CATSKGEFSTDTQYF.

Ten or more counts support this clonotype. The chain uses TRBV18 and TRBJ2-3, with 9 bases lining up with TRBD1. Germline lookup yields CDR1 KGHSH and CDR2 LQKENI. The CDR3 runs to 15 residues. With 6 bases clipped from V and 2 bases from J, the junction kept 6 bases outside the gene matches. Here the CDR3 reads CASSTRTGDTDTQYF. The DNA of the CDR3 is TGTGCCAGCTCTACTAGGACAGGGGACACAGATACGCAGTATTTT. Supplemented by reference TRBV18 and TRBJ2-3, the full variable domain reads NAGVMQNPRHLVRRRGQEARLRCSPMKGHSHVYWYRQLPEEGLKFMVYLQKENIIDESGMPKERFSAEFPKEGPSILRIQQVVRGDSAAYFCASSTRTGDTDTQYFGPGTRLTVL.

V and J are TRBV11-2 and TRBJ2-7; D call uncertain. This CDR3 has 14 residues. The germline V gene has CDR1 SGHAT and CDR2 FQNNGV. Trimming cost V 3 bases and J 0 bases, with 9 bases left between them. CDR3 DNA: TGTGCCAGCAGCTTCGGATATAGCTCCTACGAGCAGTACTTC. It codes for CASSFGYSSYEQYF.

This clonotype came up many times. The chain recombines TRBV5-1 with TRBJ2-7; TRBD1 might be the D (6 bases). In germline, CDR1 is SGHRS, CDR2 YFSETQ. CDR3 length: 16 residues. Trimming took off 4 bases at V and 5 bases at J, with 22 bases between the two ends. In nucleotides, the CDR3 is TGCGCCAGCAGCCCCCTTCGACTGGACAGAAAAGACGAGCAGTACTTC. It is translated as CASSPLRLDRKDEQYF.

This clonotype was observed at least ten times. This CDR3 reads CASSLLPDSAEQYF. CDR3 nucleotide sequence: TGTGCCAGCAGCTTATTACCCGACTCAGCCGAGCAGTACTTC. This rearrangement joins TRBV7-9 to TRBJ2-7, with D hard to call. The CDR3 runs 14 residues. V was pared by 2 bases and J by 6 bases, with 14 bases between. Germline V gene sequence: CDR1 SEHNR, CDR2 FQNEAQ (reference sequence).

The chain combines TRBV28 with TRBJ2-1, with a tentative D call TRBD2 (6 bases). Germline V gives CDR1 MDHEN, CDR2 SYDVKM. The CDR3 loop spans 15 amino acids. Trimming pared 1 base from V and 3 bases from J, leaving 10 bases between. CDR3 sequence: CASSLSGTFYNEQFF. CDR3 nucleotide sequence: TGTGCCAGCAGTTTATCCGGGACTTTCTACAATGAGCAGTTCTTC.

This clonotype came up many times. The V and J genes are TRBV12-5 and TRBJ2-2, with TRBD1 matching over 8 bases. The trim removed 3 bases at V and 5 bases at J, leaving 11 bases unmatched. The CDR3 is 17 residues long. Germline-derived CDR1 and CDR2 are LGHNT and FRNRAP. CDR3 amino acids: CASGFGSGRGQTGELFF. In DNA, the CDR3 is TGTGCTAGTGGTTTCGGTTCGGGCAGGGGGCAGACCGGGGAGCTGTTTTTT.

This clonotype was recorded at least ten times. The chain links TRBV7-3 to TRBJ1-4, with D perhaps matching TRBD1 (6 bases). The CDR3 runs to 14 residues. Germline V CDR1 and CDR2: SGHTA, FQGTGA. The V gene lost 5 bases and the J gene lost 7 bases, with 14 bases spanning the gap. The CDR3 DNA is TGTGCCAGCAGCCCTGAGGGGGGTACTGAAAAACTGTTTTTT. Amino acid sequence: CASSPEGGTEKLFF.

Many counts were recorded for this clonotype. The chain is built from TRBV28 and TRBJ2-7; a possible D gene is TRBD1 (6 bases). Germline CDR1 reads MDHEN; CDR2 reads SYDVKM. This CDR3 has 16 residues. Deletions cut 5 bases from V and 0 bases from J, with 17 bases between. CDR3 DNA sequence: TGTGCCAGCAGTGGGTTGGGAACGGACAGCTCCTACGAGCAGTACTTC. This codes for CASSGLGTDSSYEQYF. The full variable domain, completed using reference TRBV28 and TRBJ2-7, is DVKVTQSSRYLVKRTGEKVFLECVQDMDHENMFWYRQDPGLGLRLIYFSYDVKMKEKGDIPEGYSVSREKKERFSLILESASTNQTSMYLCASSGLGTDSSYEQYFGPGTRLTVT.

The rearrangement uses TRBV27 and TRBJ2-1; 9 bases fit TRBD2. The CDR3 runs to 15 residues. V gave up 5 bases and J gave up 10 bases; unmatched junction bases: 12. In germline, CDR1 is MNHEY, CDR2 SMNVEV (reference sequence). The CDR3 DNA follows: TGTGCCAGCAGTCCCCGACTAGCGGTGTGGGGGGAGCAGTTCTTC. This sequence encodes CASSPRLAVWGEQFF.

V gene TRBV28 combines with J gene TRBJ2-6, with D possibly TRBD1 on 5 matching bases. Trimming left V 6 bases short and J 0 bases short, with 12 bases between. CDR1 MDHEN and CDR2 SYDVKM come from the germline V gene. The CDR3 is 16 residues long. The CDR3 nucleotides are TGTGCCAGCAGCCGACAAAGGGGCTCTGGGGCCAACGTCCTGACTTTC. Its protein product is CASSRQRGSGANVLTF. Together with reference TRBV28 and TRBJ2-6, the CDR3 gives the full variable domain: DVKVTQSSRYLVKRTGEKVFLECVQDMDHENMFWYRQDPGLGLRLIYFSYDVKMKEKGDIPEGYSVSREKKERFSLILESASTNQTSMYLCASSRQRGSGANVLTFGAGSRLTVL.

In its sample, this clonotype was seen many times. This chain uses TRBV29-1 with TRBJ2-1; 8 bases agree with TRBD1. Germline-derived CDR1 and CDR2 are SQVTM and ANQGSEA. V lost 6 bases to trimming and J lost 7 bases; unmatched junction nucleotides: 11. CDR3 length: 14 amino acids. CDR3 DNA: TGCAGCGTCTCCCAGGGGGCGCCTCGGAATGAGCAGTTCTTC. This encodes CSVSQGAPRNEQFF.

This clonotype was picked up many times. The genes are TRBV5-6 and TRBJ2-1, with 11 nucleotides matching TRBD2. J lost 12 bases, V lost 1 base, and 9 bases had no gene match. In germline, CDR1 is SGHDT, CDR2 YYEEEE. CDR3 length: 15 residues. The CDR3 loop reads CASSLLSGRASRQFF. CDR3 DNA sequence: TGTGCCAGCAGCTTGCTTAGCGGGAGGGCCTCAAGGCAGTTCTTC.

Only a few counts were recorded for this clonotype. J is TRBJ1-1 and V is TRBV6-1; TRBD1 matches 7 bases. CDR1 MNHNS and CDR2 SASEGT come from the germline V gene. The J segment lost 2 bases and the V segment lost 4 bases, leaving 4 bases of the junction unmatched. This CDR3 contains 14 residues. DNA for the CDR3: TGTGCCAGCAGTGCGACAGGGATAAACACTGAAGCTTTCTTT. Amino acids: CASSATGINTEAFF.